This TCR beta chain derives from a study of beta chain features in type 1 diabetes. General study findings and limits: Cells expressing TCR highly could be over-represented by cDNA sequencing. Shortening of TCRB CDR3s, moderate but significant, appeared in all four CD4+ subsets of Type 1 diabetes patients. Equally in patients and controls, PCR might preferentially amplify shorter templates.

This clone was counted only a few times. Its antigen remains unknown. J lost 0 bases, V lost 1 base, and 8 bases had no gene match. Germline V gives CDR1 LGHNA, CDR2 YNFKEQ. The CDR3 runs to 19 residues. As every portion of the isolated RNA was reverse transcribed, the sequencing read expressed TCRB transcripts. About 3.7 million reads, on average, came from each naive, central memory and regulatory T cell sample. The table came from immunoSEQ multiplex PCR; TCRdb's copy has only in-frame clones and leaves some out. The sample lists 250,000 to 300,000 clones, more than 13% seen once, with over 0.015% in the top ten.

The sequence derives from a man aged 30 to 45 with type 1 diabetes. This chain links TRBV4-2 with TRBJ2-1; TRBD2 agrees at 11 bases. Sequenced material: naive CD4+ T cells from blood. Written as DNA, the CDR3 is TGTGCCAGCAGCCAAGCACTAGCGGGAGCGATAAGCTCCTACAATGAGCAGTTCTTC. Amino acids: CASSQALAGAISSYNEQFF.